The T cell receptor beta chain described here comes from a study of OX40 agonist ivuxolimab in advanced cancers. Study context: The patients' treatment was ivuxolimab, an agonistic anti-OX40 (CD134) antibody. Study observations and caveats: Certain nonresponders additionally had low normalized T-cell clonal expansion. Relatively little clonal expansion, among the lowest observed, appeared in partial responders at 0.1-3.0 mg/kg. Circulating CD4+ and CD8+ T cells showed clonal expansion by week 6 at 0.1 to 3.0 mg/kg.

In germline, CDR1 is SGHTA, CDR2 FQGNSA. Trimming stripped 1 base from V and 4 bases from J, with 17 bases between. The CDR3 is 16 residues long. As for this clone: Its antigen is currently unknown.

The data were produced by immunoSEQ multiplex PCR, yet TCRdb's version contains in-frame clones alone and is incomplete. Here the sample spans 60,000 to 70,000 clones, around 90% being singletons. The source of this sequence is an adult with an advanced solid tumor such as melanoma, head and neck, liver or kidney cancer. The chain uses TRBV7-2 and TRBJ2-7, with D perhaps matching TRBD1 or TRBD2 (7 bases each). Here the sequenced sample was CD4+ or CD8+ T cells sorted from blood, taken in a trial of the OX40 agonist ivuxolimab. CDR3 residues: CASSLVQGEGNYEQYF. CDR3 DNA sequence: TGTGCCAGCAGCTTAGTGCAGGGGGAGGGAAATTACGAGCAGTACTTC.